This TCR beta chain was sequenced in a study of CD8+ T cells in alopecia areata. Study overall: Those patients who were treated received oral tofacitinib, which was given at 5 to 10 mg twice daily for moderate-to-severe alopecia areata.

Only a few counts were recorded for this clone. Sequencing used cDNA as its template, made by extracting RNA and reverse transcribing it. This table comes from immunoSEQ multiplex PCR, and its TCRdb copy is limited to in-frame clones, with some not included. The data show fewer than 150,000 clones, roughly 58% seen once. Treatment reported: oral pan-JAK inhibitor, 5-10 mg twice daily. CDR3 size: 14 residues. The V gene lost 4 bases and the J gene lost 4 bases, with 13 bases spanning the gap. Germline assignment: CDR1 MNHEY and CDR2 SMNVEV (reference sequence). The chain combines TRBV27 with TRBJ1-2; D ambiguous. The receptor comes from a human donor with alopecia areata. Here the sequenced sample was CD8+ T cells sorted from blood, taken at week 4, from a patient treated with tofacitinib. CDR3 nucleotide sequence: TGTGCCAGCAGTTCTGCGGAAGCCAGCTATGGCTACACCTTC. This sequence encodes CASSSAEASYGYTF.